In this sample, the clone carrying this TCR beta chain turned up many times. Construction of TCR beta libraries relied on iRepertoire HTBI primers and on Arm-PCR targeting CDR3 regions. TCRdb processed the multiplex PCR reads anew with MiXCR; each CDR3 protein has one entry. The sample shows a few hundred thousand distinct CDR3 sequences, around 16% of them seen only once. The sample is drawn from a study of regulatory T cells in long-lasting Graves disease. This CDR3 contains 16 residues. V lost 2 bases and J lost 7; bases outside the gene matches: 10. Per germline, CDR1 MNHEY and CDR2 SVGAGI. Time point of the sample: newly diagnosed GD, antithyroid drugs for less than 3 months. After RNA was extracted from PBMCs, the TCR library was made from it.

The sequence was obtained from a female donor with Graves disease. The rearrangement joins TRBV6-5 to TRBJ2-1, with 8 bases aligning to TRBD2. Sequenced material: peripheral blood mononuclear cells (PBMCs), taken at new diagnosis, from a patient treated with antithyroid drugs. The chain's CDR3 is CASSYAGTRGWNEQFF. DNA of the CDR3: TGTGCCAGCAGTTACGCCGGGACTAGGGGGTGGAATGAGCAGTTCTTC.